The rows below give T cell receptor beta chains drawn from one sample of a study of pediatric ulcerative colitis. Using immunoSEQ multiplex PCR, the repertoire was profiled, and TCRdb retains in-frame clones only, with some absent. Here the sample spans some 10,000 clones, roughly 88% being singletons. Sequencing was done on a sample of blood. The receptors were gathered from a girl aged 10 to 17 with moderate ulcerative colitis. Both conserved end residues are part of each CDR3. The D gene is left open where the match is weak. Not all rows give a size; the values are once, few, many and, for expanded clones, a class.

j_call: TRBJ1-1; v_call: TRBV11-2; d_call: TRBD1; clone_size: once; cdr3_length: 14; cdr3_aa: CASSTRQGYTEAFF; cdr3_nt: TGTGCCAGCAGCACTCGACAGGGGTACACTGAAGCTTTCTTT
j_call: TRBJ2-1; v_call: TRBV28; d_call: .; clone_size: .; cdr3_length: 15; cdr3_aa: CASSGGAPSYNEQFF; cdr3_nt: TGTGCCAGCAGTGGAGGGGCCCCTTCCTACAATGAGCAGTTCTTC
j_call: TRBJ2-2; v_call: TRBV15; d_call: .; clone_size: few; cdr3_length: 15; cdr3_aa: CATSRRGGLVGELFF; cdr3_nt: TGTGCCACCAGCAGGAGAGGAGGACTCGTCGGGGAGCTGTTTTTT
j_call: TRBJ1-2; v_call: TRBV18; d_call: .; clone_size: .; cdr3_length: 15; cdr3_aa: CATTLEGLSGYGYTF; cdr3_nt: TGTGCCACCACCTTAGAGGGGCTGAGCGGCTATGGCTACACCTTC
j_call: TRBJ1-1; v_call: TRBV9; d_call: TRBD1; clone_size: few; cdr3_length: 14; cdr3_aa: CASSLGQVNTEAFF; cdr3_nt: TGTGCCAGCAGCCTTGGACAGGTGAACACTGAAGCTTTCTTT
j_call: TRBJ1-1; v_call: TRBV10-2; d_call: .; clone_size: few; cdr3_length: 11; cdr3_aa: CASSRDVRAFF; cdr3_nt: TGCGCCAGCAGTCGGGACGTGCGGGCTTTCTTT
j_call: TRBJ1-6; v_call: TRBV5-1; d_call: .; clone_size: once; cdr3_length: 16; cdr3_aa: CASSPGYYSYNSPLHF; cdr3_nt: TGCGCCAGCAGCCCAGGGTACTACTCCTATAATTCACCCCTCCACTTT
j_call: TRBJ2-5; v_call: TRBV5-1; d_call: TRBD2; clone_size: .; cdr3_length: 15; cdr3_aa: CASSTGTSGKETQYF; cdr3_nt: TGCGCCAGCAGCACCGGGACTAGCGGGAAAGAGACCCAGTACTTC
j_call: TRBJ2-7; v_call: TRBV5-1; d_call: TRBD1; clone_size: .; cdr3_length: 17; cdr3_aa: CASSPVRQGRYSYEQYF; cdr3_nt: TGCGCCAGCAGCCCCGTACGACAGGGAAGATACTCCTACGAGCAGTACTTC
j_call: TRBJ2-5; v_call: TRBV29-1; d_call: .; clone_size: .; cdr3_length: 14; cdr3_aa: CSVEDSGSGETQYF; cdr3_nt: TGCAGCGTTGAAGACTCAGGATCCGGGGAGACCCAGTACTTC
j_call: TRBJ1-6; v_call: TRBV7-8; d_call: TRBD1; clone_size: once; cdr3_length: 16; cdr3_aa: CASSTQRTGENSPLHF; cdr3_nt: TGTGCCAGCAGCACCCAGAGGACAGGGGAAAATTCACCCCTCCACTTT
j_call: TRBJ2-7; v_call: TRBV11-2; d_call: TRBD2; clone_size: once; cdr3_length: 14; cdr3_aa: CASGMGGSSYEQYF; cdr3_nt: TGTGCCAGCGGAATGGGAGGGAGCTCCTACGAGCAGTACTTC
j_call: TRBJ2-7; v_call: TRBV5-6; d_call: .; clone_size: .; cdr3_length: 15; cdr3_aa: CASSPTWTSSYEQYF; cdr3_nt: TGTGCCAGCAGCCCAACCTGGACAAGCTCCTACGAGCAGTACTTC
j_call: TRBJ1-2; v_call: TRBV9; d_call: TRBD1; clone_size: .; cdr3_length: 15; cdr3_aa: CASSVWTGGNYGYTF; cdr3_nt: TGTGCCAGCAGCGTATGGACAGGGGGCAACTATGGCTACACCTTC
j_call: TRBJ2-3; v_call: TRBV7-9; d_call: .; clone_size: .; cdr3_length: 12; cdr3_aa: CASSRDTDTQYF; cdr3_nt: TGTGCCAGCAGCCGTGACACAGATACGCAGTATTTT
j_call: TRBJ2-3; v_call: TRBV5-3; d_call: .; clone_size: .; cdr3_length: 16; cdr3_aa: CARSFLDPRDTDTQYF; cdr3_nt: TGTGCCAGAAGCTTTCTTGACCCCCGGGACACAGATACGCAGTATTTT
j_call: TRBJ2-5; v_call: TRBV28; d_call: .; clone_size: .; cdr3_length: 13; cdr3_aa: CASSSGGEPRQYF; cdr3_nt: TGTGCCAGCAGTTCCGGGGGCGAACCAAGACAGTACTTC
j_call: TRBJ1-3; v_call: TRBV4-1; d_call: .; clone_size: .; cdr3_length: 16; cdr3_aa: CASSQGAGAGGNTIYF; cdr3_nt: TGCGCCAGCAGCCAAGGCGCCGGGGCGGGGGGAAACACCATATATTTT
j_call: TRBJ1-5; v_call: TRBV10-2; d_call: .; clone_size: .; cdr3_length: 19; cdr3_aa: CASSGRVGHGNLGNQPQHF; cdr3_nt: TGCGCCAGCAGTGGGAGAGTGGGACACGGTAACCTAGGCAATCAGCCCCAGCATTTT
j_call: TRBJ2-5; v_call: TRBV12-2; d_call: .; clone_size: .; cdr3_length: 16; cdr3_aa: CASRLTLAGPQETQYF; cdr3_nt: TGTGCAAGTCGCTTAACTCTGGCAGGGCCCCAAGAGACCCAGTACTTC
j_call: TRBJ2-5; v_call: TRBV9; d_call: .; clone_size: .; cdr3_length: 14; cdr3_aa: CASSVGTVQETQYF; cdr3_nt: TGTGCCAGCAGCGTAGGGACGGTCCAAGAGACCCAGTACTTC
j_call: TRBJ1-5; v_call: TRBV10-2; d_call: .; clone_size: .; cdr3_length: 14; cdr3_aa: CASGRGQPDQPQHF; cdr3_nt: TGCGCCAGCGGCCGGGGGCAGCCAGATCAGCCCCAGCATTTT
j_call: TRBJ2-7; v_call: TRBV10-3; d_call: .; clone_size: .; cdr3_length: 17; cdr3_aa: CAISDQGLTEVWDEQYF; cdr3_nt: TGTGCCATCAGTGACCAAGGACTAACCGAAGTTTGGGACGAGCAGTACTTC
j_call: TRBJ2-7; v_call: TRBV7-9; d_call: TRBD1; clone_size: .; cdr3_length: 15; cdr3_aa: CASSPPGQMTYEQYF; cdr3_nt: TGTGCCAGCAGCCCCCCGGGACAGATGACCTACGAGCAGTACTTC
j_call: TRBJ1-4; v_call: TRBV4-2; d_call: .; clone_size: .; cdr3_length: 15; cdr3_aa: CASSQASGGYEKLFF; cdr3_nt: TGTGCCAGCAGCCAAGCGTCGGGGGGATATGAAAAACTGTTTTTT
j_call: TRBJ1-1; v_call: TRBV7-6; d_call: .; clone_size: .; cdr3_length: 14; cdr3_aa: CASSPRGLNTEAFF; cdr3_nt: TGTGCCAGCAGCCCGAGGGGACTGAACACTGAAGCTTTCTTT
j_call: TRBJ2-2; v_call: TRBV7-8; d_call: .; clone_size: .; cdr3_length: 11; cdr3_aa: CASSALGELFF; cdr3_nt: TGTGCCAGCAGCGCACTAGGGGAGCTGTTTTTT
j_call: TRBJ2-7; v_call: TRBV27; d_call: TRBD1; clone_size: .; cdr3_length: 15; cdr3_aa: CASSSRDRGSYEQYF; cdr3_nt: TGTGCCAGCAGTTCGCGGGACAGGGGATCCTACGAGCAGTACTTC
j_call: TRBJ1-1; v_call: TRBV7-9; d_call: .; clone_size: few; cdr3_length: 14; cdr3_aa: CASSLRDLGAEAFF; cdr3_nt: TGTGCCAGCAGCCTCCGGGACCTAGGGGCTGAAGCTTTCTTT
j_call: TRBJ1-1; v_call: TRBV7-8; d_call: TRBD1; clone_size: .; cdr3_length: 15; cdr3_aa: CASSLGDRGQGEAFF; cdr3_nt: TGTGCCAGCAGCTTAGGGGACAGGGGGCAGGGTGAAGCTTTCTTT
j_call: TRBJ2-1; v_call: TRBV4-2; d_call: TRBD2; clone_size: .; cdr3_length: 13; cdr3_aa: CASSPGGIYEQFF; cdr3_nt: TGTGCCAGCAGCCCGGGGGGGATTTATGAGCAGTTCTTC
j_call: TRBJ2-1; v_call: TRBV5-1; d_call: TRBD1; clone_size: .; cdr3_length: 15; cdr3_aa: CASRAGQGSYNEQFF; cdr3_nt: TGCGCCAGCAGGGCGGGACAGGGCTCCTACAATGAGCAGTTCTTC
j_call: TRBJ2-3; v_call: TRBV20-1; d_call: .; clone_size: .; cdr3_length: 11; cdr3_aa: CSARARDTQYF; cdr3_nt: TGCAGTGCTAGAGCTAGGGATACGCAGTATTTT
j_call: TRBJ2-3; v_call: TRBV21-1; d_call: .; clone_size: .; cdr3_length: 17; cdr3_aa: CASSYSGGANSTDTQYF; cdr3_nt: TGTGCCAGCAGTTATAGCGGGGGGGCTAATAGCACAGATACGCAGTATTTT
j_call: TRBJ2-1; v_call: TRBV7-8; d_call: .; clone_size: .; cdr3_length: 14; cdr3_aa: CASSSRLVWFEQFF; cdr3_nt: TGTGCCAGCAGCTCAAGACTAGTTTGGTTTGAGCAGTTCTTC
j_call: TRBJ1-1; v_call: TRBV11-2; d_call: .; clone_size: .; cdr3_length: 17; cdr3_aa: CASSLASLWQMNTEAFF; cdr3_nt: TGTGCCAGCAGCTTAGCGTCCCTCTGGCAGATGAACACTGAAGCTTTCTTT
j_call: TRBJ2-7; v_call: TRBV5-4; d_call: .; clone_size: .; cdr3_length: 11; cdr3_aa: CASKSPAGFLF; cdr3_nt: TGTGCCAGCAAATCCCCTGCGGGGTTCCTTTTC
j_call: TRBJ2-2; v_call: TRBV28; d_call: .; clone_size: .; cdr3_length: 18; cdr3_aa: CASRGSELSVAVAGELFF; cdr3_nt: TGTGCCAGCAGAGGGTCCGAACTCTCTGTAGCGGTAGCCGGGGAGCTGTTTTTT
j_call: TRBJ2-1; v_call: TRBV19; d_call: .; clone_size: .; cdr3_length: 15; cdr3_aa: CASTPTRRTYNEQFF; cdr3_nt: TGTGCCAGTACCCCGACTAGGCGGACCTACAATGAGCAGTTCTTC
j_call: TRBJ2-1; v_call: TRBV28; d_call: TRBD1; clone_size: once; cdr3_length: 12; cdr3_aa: CASSSPDRVSFF; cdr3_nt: TGTGCCAGCAGCTCTCCAGACAGGGTCTCGTTCTTC
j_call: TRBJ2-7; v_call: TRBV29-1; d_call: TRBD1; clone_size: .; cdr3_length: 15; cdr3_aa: CSVGIFGTGGWEQYF; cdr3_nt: TGCAGCGTTGGAATATTCGGGACAGGGGGCTGGGAGCAGTACTTC
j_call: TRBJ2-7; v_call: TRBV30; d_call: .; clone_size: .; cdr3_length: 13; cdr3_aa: CAWSQRASYEQYF; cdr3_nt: TGTGCCTGGAGTCAGCGGGCCTCCTACGAGCAGTACTTC
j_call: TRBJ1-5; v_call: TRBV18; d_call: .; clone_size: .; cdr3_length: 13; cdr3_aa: CASSPSPNQPQHF; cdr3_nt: TGTGCCAGCTCACCATCACCCAATCAGCCCCAGCATTTT
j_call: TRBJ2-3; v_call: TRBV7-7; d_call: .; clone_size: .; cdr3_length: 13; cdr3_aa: CASSSTGTDTQYF; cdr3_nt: TGTGCTAGCAGCTCTACAGGGACAGATACGCAGTATTTT
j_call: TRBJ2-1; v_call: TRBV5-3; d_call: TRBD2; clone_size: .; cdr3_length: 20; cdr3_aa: CARSPGTSGRVVGMRNEQFF; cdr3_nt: TGTGCCAGAAGCCCAGGGACTAGCGGGAGGGTGGTTGGTATGAGGAATGAGCAGTTCTTC
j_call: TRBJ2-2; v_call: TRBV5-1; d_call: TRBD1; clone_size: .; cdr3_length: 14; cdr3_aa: CASSSPLRQGALFF; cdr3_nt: TGCGCCAGCAGCTCACCGTTGCGACAGGGGGCTCTGTTTTTT
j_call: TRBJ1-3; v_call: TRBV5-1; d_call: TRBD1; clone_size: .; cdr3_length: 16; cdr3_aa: CASSSGTETSGNTIYF; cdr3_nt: TGCGCCAGCAGCTCCGGGACAGAAACGTCTGGAAACACCATATATTTT
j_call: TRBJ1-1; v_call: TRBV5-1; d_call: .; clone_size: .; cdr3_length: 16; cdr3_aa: CASSPDDIGRWTEAFF; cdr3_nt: TGCGCCAGCAGCCCGGACGACATAGGCCGTTGGACTGAAGCTTTCTTT
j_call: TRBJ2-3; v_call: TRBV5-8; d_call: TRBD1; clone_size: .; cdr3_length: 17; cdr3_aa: CASSPGTGGPNGDTQYF; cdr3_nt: TGTGCCAGCAGCCCCGGGACAGGGGGGCCTAATGGAGATACGCAGTATTTT
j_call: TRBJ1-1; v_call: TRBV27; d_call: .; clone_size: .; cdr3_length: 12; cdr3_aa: CASRAGNTEAFF; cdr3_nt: TGTGCCAGCAGGGCGGGGAACACTGAAGCTTTCTTT
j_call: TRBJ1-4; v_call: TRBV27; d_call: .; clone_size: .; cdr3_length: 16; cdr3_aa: CASSPTSGRTNEKLFF; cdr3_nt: TGTGCCAGCAGTCCAACATCGGGCAGGACGAATGAAAAACTGTTTTTT
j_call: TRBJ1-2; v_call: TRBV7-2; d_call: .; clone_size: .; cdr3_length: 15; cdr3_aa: CASSPTGPLAYGYTF; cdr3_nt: TGTGCCAGCAGCCCTACAGGTCCGCTTGCCTATGGCTACACCTTC
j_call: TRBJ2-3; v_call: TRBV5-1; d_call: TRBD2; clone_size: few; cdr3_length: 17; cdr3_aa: CASSPSPLAGGTDTQYF; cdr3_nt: TGCGCCAGCAGCCCGAGTCCACTAGCGGGGGGCACAGATACGCAGTATTTT
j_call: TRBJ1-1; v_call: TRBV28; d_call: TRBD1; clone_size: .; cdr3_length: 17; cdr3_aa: CASSPSRGRIQNLEAFF; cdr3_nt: TGTGCCAGCAGCCCTAGTAGGGGGCGCATCCAGAACTTAGAAGCTTTCTTT
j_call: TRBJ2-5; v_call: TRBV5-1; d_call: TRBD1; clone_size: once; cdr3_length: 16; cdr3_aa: CASSLGPSGGQETQYF; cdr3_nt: TGCGCCAGCAGCTTGGGTCCGTCAGGGGGTCAGGAGACCCAGTACTTC
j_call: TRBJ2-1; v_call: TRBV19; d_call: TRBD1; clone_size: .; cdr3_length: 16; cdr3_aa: CASSPGGRGFHNEQFF; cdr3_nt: TGTGCCAGTAGCCCAGGGGGCAGGGGCTTCCACAATGAGCAGTTCTTC